This T cell receptor beta chain was found in a study of regulatory T cells in long-lasting Graves disease. The time point was: newly diagnosed GD, antithyroid drugs for less than 3 months. From PBMCs, RNA was extracted and then used to make the TCR library. Germline CDR1 reads MGHDK; CDR2 reads SYGVNS. V was clipped by 4 bases and J by 1 base, with 7 bases between them. The CDR3 extends over 13 amino acids. Arm-PCR of CDR3 regions with iRepertoire HTBI primers generated TCR beta libraries. TCRdb analysed the multiplex PCR reads with MiXCR anew, one entry per CDR3 protein. The data show about 540,000 distinct CDR3 sequences, roughly 13% seen once. This clonotype appeared many times. These data also featured in a second study, about T cells in Graves' hyperthyroidism and ophthalmopathy. That study adds: Stable Graves' hyperthyroidism denoted no ophthalmopathy progression over 18 months.

The sequences come from peripheral blood mononuclear cells (PBMCs), collected at new diagnosis, from a patient treated with antithyroid drugs. This chain connects TRBV25-1 to TRBJ1-1, with no clear D. This sequence originates from a man aged 30-40 years with Graves disease. CDR3 in DNA: TGTGCCAGCAGTGGAGTCGGGAACACTGAAGCTTTCTTT. This sequence encodes CASSGVGNTEAFF.